Listed below are T cell receptor beta chains from one sample, sequenced in a study of blood T cell repertoires in COVID-19. The method was immunoSEQ multiplex PCR; TCRdb's version includes in-frame clones alone and lacks a portion of them. The sample contains roughly 220,000 clones, 88% of which appear only once. Sample: PBMCs or T cells enriched from blood (not recorded which). Source of these receptors: a woman aged 25 to 39 who had recovered from COVID-19. Each CDR3 is given with its conserved first and last residue. The D gene is left open where the match is weak. Clone size is not always given. Where it is, it says once, few, many or a class for expanded clones.

>TRBV6-5|NA|14|TRBJ2-2|TRBD1
CASQGTGATGELFF
TGTGCCAGCCAGGGGACAGGGGCCACCGGGGAGCTGTTTTTT
>TRBV4-2|NA|16|TRBJ2-3|TRBD2
CASSQELAGGTDTQYF
TGTGCCAGCAGCCAAGAACTAGCGGGGGGCACAGATACGCAGTATTTT
>TRBV5-6|NA|17|TRBJ1-1|NA
CASSSVQGSLMNTEAFF
TGTGCCAGCAGCTCGGTCCAGGGGTCCCTCATGAACACTGAAGCTTTCTTT
>TRBV10-1|few|17|TRBJ2-1|TRBD2
CASSGLAGLVSYNEQFF
TGCGCCAGCAGTGGACTAGCGGGTCTCGTCTCCTACAATGAGCAGTTCTTC
>TRBV7-2|NA|14|TRBJ1-2|TRBD1
CASSLVTGDYGYTF
TGTGCCAGCAGCTTAGTTACAGGGGACTATGGCTACACCTTC
>TRBV2|once|13|TRBJ2-5|NA
CASRLQGVETQYF
TGTGCCAGCAGGTTACAGGGTGTGGAGACCCAGTACTTC
>TRBV4-1|NA|15|TRBJ1-2|TRBD1
CASSVPGQGAEGYTF
TGCGCCAGCAGCGTACCGGGACAGGGGGCTGAGGGCTACACCTTC
>TRBV19|NA|17|TRBJ1-6|TRBD1
CASRIAGTGVLNSPLHF
TGTGCCAGTAGGATCGCCGGGACAGGGGTCCTTAATTCACCCCTCCACTTT
>TRBV4-3|few|15|TRBJ1-5|NA
CASSYTSDGNQPQHF
TGCGCCAGCAGTTACACTAGTGATGGCAATCAGCCCCAGCATTTT
>TRBV7-3|once|15|TRBJ1-5|NA
CASSPAEGSNQPQHF
TGTGCCAGCAGCCCAGCGGAGGGTAGCAATCAGCCCCAGCATTTT
>TRBV9|NA|18|TRBJ2-5|TRBD2
CASSPGTSGDARQETQYF
TGTGCCAGCAGCCCCGGGACTAGCGGGGATGCGAGACAAGAGACCCAGTACTTC
>TRBV5-1|NA|14|TRBJ1-2|NA
CASSLAGEAEGYTF
TGCGCCAGCAGCTTGGCAGGGGAAGCAGAAGGCTACACCTTC
>TRBV4-2|NA|15|TRBJ2-2|NA
CASSQVQGGTGELFF
TGTGCCAGCAGCCAAGTCCAGGGTGGTACCGGGGAGCTGTTTTTT
>TRBV25-1|NA|15|TRBJ1-4|NA
CASSEWRGQDEKLFF
TGTGCCAGCAGTGAATGGCGGGGCCAGGATGAAAAACTGTTTTTT
>TRBV7-2|NA|17|TRBJ1-2|TRBD1
CASSSRFVGTGTGGYTF
TGTGCCAGCAGCTCCCGTTTTGTCGGGACAGGGACAGGTGGCTACACCTTC
>TRBV12-5|once|16|TRBJ2-1|TRBD1
CASGFAGQGIIIEQFF
TGTGCTAGTGGCTTCGCGGGACAGGGGATAATTATCGAGCAGTTCTTC
>TRBV9|NA|14|TRBJ2-7|NA
CASSATDSYYEQYF
TGTGCCAGCAGCGCAACGGACAGCTACTACGAGCAGTACTTC
>TRBV7-3|many|15|TRBJ2-1|NA
CASSLDYGSYNEQFF
TGTGCCAGCAGCTTAGATTACGGGTCCTACAATGAGCAGTTCTTC
>TRBV3-1/TRBV3-2|NA|15|TRBJ2-5|NA
CASSQGYYSQETQYF
TGTGCCAGCAGCCAAGGGTACTACTCCCAAGAGACCCAGTACTTC
>TRBV7-2|NA|15|TRBJ2-5|NA
CASSLVGGARETQYF
TGTGCCAGCAGCTTAGTAGGGGGGGCTAGAGAGACCCAGTACTTC
>TRBV7-9|NA|15|TRBJ2-5|TRBD2
CASSNGLAGLETQYF
TGTGCCAGCAGCAACGGACTAGCGGGGTTAGAGACCCAGTACTTC
>TRBV5-1|once|15|TRBJ1-2|NA
CASSDGTPENYGYTF
TGCGCCAGCAGCGACGGGACACCTGAGAACTATGGCTACACCTTC
>TRBV9|NA|14|TRBJ1-2|NA
CASSAEQGPHGYTF
TGTGCCAGCAGCGCAGAACAGGGCCCCCATGGCTACACCTTC
>TRBV5-6|NA|13|TRBJ2-5|NA
CASSLGRPGAQYF
TGTGCCAGCAGCTTGGGACGCCCGGGGGCCCAGTACTTC
>TRBV15|NA|16|TRBJ2-5|TRBD2
CATSRDSGLASETQYF
TGTGCCACCAGCAGAGATTCGGGACTAGCGTCGGAGACCCAGTACTTC
>TRBV4-2|NA|13|TRBJ2-7|NA
CASSQAGYYEQYF
TGTGCCAGCAGCCAAGCAGGGTACTACGAGCAGTACTTC
>TRBV15|NA|13|TRBJ1-2|NA
CATSRDLPQGYTF
TGTGCCACCAGCAGAGATCTTCCGCAGGGCTACACCTTC
>TRBV28|NA|17|TRBJ2-3|TRBD2
CASSWGLAGDSTDTQYF
TGTGCCAGCAGCTGGGGACTAGCGGGGGATAGCACAGATACGCAGTATTTT
>TRBV6-5|NA|14|TRBJ1-5|NA
CASRLQGRNQPQHF
TGTGCCAGCAGACTACAGGGCCGCAATCAGCCCCAGCATTTT
>TRBV9|NA|14|TRBJ2-7|NA
CASSVGDTNGEQYF
TGTGCCAGCAGCGTAGGGGACACCAACGGCGAGCAGTACTTC
>TRBV6-5|NA|13|TRBJ1-1|NA
CASSYESRSEAFF
TGTGCCAGCAGTTATGAGAGCCGGTCTGAAGCTTTCTTT
>TRBV5-6|NA|13|TRBJ1-2|NA
CASSDGGFYGYTF
TGTGCCAGCAGCGACGGGGGTTTCTATGGCTACACCTTC
>TRBV10-2|NA|12|TRBJ2-5|NA
CASSAITETQYF
TGCGCCAGCAGTGCTATAACGGAGACCCAGTACTTC
>TRBV27|NA|15|TRBJ1-4|NA
CASSLSGRSNEKLFF
TGTGCCAGCAGTTTATCGGGCAGATCTAACGAAAAACTGTTTTTT
>TRBV5-8|NA|15|TRBJ2-7|TRBD1
CASSLVRTGGSEQYF
TGTGCCAGCAGCTTGGTTCGGACAGGGGGCTCCGAGCAGTACTTC
>TRBV2|NA|14|TRBJ1-5|NA
CASRDIYSNQPQHF
TGTGCCAGCAGAGACATCTATAGCAATCAGCCCCAGCATTTT
>TRBV3-1/TRBV3-2|few|16|TRBJ1-5|NA
CASSQETPYSNQPQHF
TGTGCCAGCAGCCAAGAGACACCGTATAGCAATCAGCCCCAGCATTTT
>TRBV6-5|NA|12|TRBJ1-2|NA
CASSLGGYGYTF
TGTGCCAGCAGTTTGGGGGGCTATGGCTACACCTTC
>TRBV18|NA|17|TRBJ2-5|TRBD1
CASSPRVNRDRQETQYF
TGTGCCAGCTCACCACGCGTAAACCGGGACAGACAAGAGACCCAGTACTTC
>TRBV3-1/TRBV3-2|NA|13|TRBJ1-1|NA
CASSQVQVTEAFF
TGTGCCAGCAGCCAAGTTCAGGTTACTGAAGCTTTCTTT
>TRBV5-1|once|15|TRBJ1-4|TRBD1
CASSLAAGGTEKLFF
TGCGCCAGCAGCTTGGCCGCAGGGGGGACTGAAAAACTGTTTTTT
>TRBV9|many|16|TRBJ1-3|TRBD1
CASSVSDRVGGNTIYF
TGTGCCAGCAGCGTATCAGACAGGGTCGGCGGAAACACCATATATTTT
>TRBV7-9|NA|16|TRBJ2-5|TRBD2
CASSLRRLAVQETQYF
TGTGCCAGCAGCTTGAGGAGACTAGCGGTTCAAGAGACCCAGTACTTC
>TRBV7-3|NA|15|TRBJ2-6|NA
CASSLTGVGANVLTF
TGTGCCAGCAGCTTAACGGGCGTCGGGGCCAACGTCCTGACTTTC
>TRBV21-1|NA|15|TRBJ2-1|NA
CASSPGLFSYNEQFF
TGTGCCAGCAGCCCCGGACTTTTCTCCTACAATGAGCAGTTCTTC
>TRBV7-2|NA|14|TRBJ1-1|NA
CASTPSGVNTEAFF
TGTGCCAGCACCCCCTCGGGGGTTAACACTGAAGCTTTCTTT
>TRBV7-9|NA|12|TRBJ1-1|NA
CASSLVSGEAFF
TGTGCCAGCAGCTTAGTATCAGGTGAAGCTTTCTTT
>TRBV5-5|medium-sized|14|TRBJ2-1|NA
CASIRSGSLDEQFF
TGTGCCAGCATCAGATCGGGATCCTTAGATGAGCAGTTCTTC
>TRBV15|NA|13|TRBJ1-5|NA
CATSRDTAQPQHF
TGTGCCACCAGCAGAGATACAGCTCAGCCCCAGCATTTT
>TRBV15|NA|15|TRBJ1-5|TRBD1
CATSRLDRGYQPQHF
TGTGCCACCAGCAGACTTGACAGGGGGTATCAGCCCCAGCATTTT
>TRBV7-6|once|15|TRBJ1-2|NA
CASSLNTGSNYGYTF
TGTGCCAGCAGCTTAAATACGGGGTCTAACTATGGCTACACCTTC
>TRBV7-3|NA|13|TRBJ2-7|TRBD1
CASSFEGANEQYF
TGTGCCAGCAGCTTTGAGGGGGCCAACGAGCAGTACTTC
>TRBV4-1|NA|15|TRBJ1-2|NA
CASSQEGGANYGYTF
TGCGCCAGCAGCCAAGAGGGGGGAGCTAACTATGGCTACACCTTC
>TRBV5-5|NA|14|TRBJ1-2|NA
CASSLERGVEGYTF
TGTGCCAGCAGCCTCGAACGCGGAGTGGAGGGCTACACCTTC
>TRBV5-4|NA|15|TRBJ1-1|NA
CASSGAGGVGTEAFF
TGTGCCAGCAGCGGGGCGGGGGGAGTGGGCACTGAAGCTTTCTTT
>TRBV5-1|NA|13|TRBJ1-2|NA
CASSLNGRNGYTF
TGCGCCAGCAGCTTGAATGGCAGGAACGGCTACACCTTC
>TRBV11-1|NA|15|TRBJ1-1|NA
CASSFSPYLNTEAFF
TGTGCCAGCAGCTTTTCCCCTTATCTGAACACTGAAGCTTTCTTT
>TRBV27|few|17|TRBJ1-1|NA
CASSLSDRPSKNTEAFF
TGTGCCAGCAGTTTATCCGACAGACCTTCCAAGAACACTGAAGCTTTCTTT
>TRBV7-2|NA|15|TRBJ2-2|TRBD2
CASSPGLAGPGELFF
TGTGCCAGCAGCCCAGGACTAGCGGGGCCCGGGGAGCTGTTTTTT